Below are 32 T cell receptor beta chains sequenced from a single sample in a study of cytomegalovirus exposure and HLA in healthy donors. It was with 60 Vbeta and 13 Jbeta primers that the PCR ran. Method: immunoSEQ multiplex PCR; TCRdb's copy keeps in-frame clones and lacks some. Found here are some 150,000 clones, 74% of them singletons; the top ten hold around 1.9%. The source material was PBMCs. These receptor sequences come from a man aged 25-45 years in good health and CMV-seronegative.

V is TRBV14 and J is TRBJ2-7, with 13 positions matching TRBD2. Per the germline V gene, CDR1 is SGHDN and CDR2 is FVKESK. The CDR3 has 16 amino acids. The trim removed 4 bases at V and 5 bases at J, leaving 8 bases unmatched. CDR3 amino acids: CASSPNGLAGVDEQYF. The CDR3 bases are TGTGCCAGCAGCCCAAATGGACTAGCGGGAGTAGACGAGCAGTACTTC.

This chain connects TRBV7-8 to TRBJ2-5; 8 bases align to TRBD2. After removal of 1 base from V and 5 bases from J, the junction contained 6 bases not matched to a gene. This CDR3 region has 15 residues. Per germline, CDR1 SGHVS and CDR2 FQNEAQ. The DNA of the CDR3 is TGTGCCAGCAGCTTAGTAGCGGGGAGGGGGGAGACCCAGTACTTC. Its translation is CASSLVAGRGETQYF. The full variable domain, completed using reference TRBV7-8 and TRBJ2-5, is GAGVSQSPRYKVAKRGQDVALRCDPISGHVSLFWYQQALGQGPEFLTYFQNEAQLDKSGLPSDRFFAERPEGSVSTLKIQRTQQEDSAVYLCASSLVAGRGETQYFGPGTRLLVL.

This chain joins TRBV7-9 and TRBJ1-3; D is perhaps TRBD1 (6 bases). V gave up 5 bases and J gave up 2 bases, with 13 bases separating them. CDR3 length: 15 amino acids. CDR1 and CDR2 from the germline V gene are SEHNR and FQNEAQ (reference sequence). CDR3 region: CASSQMTGAGNTIYF. DNA of the CDR3: TGTGCCAGCAGCCAAATGACAGGAGCTGGAAACACCATATATTTT. Full variable domain (rest looked up from reference TRBV7-9 and TRBJ1-3): DTGVSQNPRHKITKRGQNVTFRCDPISEHNRLYWYRQTLGQGPEFLTYFQNEAQLEKSRLLSDRFSAERPKGSFSTLEIQRTEQGDSAMYLCASSQMTGAGNTIYFGEGSWLTVV.

To note about this clone: One end of the junction varies from germline; a read error may be responsible. The chain combines TRBV27 with TRBJ1-5; 8 bases map to TRBD1. The V gene's germline CDR1 is MNHEY and CDR2 SMNVEV (reference sequence). The CDR3 totals 14 residues. The CDR3 DNA sequence: TGTGCCAGCAGCTCCGGACAGGGCACTCAGCCCCAGAATTTT. It yields the protein CASSSGQGTQPQNF.

The chain carries TRBV5-4 and TRBJ1-2, with D possibly being TRBD1 (5 bases). Per germline, CDR1 SGHNT and CDR2 YYREEE (reference sequence). The CDR3 has 14 amino acids. V was cut by 3 bases and J by 4 bases, with 13 bases left in between. CDR3 protein: CASSSGLDSYGYTF. CDR3 DNA: TGTGCCAGCAGCTCGGGCTTAGACAGCTATGGCTACACCTTC.

This rearrangement joins TRBV7-2 to TRBJ2-7; 11 bases match TRBD2. Germline assignment: CDR1 SGHTA and CDR2 FQGNSA. Unmatched junction bases numbered 9, after V lost 3 bases and J lost 2 bases. This CDR3 region has 17 residues. CDR3 sequence reads: CASSFRASGGFAYEQYF. CDR3 DNA: TGTGCCAGCAGCTTTAGGGCTAGCGGGGGGTTTGCCTACGAGCAGTACTTC.

The chain recombines TRBV6-4 with TRBJ2-2; 10 bases line up with TRBD2. V lost 5 bases to trimming and J lost 6 bases; unmatched junction nucleotides: 6. This CDR3 contains 15 residues. Germline CDR1 and CDR2: MRHNA and SNTAGT. The DNA for the CDR3 is TGTGCCAGCAGTTCGAGCGGGGGGGCCGCCGGGGAGCTGTTTTTT. It translates to CASSSSGGAAGELFF.

The V and J genes are TRBV30 and TRBJ1-6; 7 nucleotides match TRBD1. CDR3 size: 15 residues. V shed 3 bases and J 7 bases; nucleotides not matched to a gene: 9. Looked up from germline, CDR1 is GTSNPN and CDR2 is SVGIG (reference sequence). The CDR3 DNA is TGTGCCTGGAGCCTGGGGACAGACGGAAATTCACCCCTCCACTTT. Residues: CAWSLGTDGNSPLHF.

This rearrangement joins TRBV7-8 to TRBJ1-2, with no clear D. V was shortened by 5 bases and J by 0 bases, with 16 bases between the two germline ends. The CDR3 runs 16 residues. Germline V gene lookup returns CDR1 SGHVS and CDR2 FQNEAQ. The CDR3 nucleotides read TGTGCCAGCAGCCAAGCGGGTACCCCCCCTAACTATGGCTACACCTTC. Its translation: CASSQAGTPPNYGYTF.

The chain combines TRBV9 with TRBJ1-1; D remains ambiguous. V was clipped by 0 bases and J by 4 bases, with 10 bases between them. In germline, CDR1 is SGDLS, CDR2 YYNGEE. The CDR3 spans 14 residues. This chain's CDR3 is CASSVGGDPTEAFF. CDR3 in DNA: TGTGCCAGCAGCGTAGGCGGGGATCCCACTGAAGCTTTCTTT.

V usage is TRBV9 and J usage is TRBJ1-1; maybe TRBD1 (5 bases). The V end was cut by 0 bases, the J end by 3 bases, with 9 bases between. CDR3 length: 14 amino acids. Germline values: CDR1 SGDLS, CDR2 YYNGEE. The CDR3 DNA is TGTGCCAGCAGCGTAGCAGGGTTGGACACTGAAGCTTTCTTT. It encodes CASSVAGLDTEAFF.

This sequence joins TRBV6-4 and TRBJ2-5; 9 bases agree with TRBD2. Unmatched junction bases numbered 4, after V lost 3 bases and J lost 2 bases. The CDR3 sequence is 15 residues long. Germline V lookup: CDR1 MRHNA, CDR2 SNTAGT. CDR3 DNA sequence: TGTGCCAGCAGTGAAGTAAGCGGGGGGCAAGAGACCCAGTACTTC. It is translated as CASSEVSGGQETQYF.

This clone was seen once. The chain links TRBV18 to TRBJ2-5; 7 bases agree with TRBD1. V was clipped by 8 bases and J by 2 bases; unmatched bases: 5. The germline V gene encodes CDR1 KGHSH and CDR2 LQKENI. This CDR3 is built from 13 residues. The CDR3 here is CASTPGQQETQYF. DNA for the CDR3: TGTGCCAGCACGCCGGGACAGCAAGAGACCCAGTACTTC.

This chain uses TRBV11-2 with TRBJ2-5, with 7 bases aligning to TRBD2. Germline V lookup: CDR1 SGHAT, CDR2 FQNNGV. This CDR3 is built from 14 residues. The V segment lost 5 bases and the J segment 6 bases; nucleotides outside the gene matches: 9. The CDR3 is CASSPGDYRKTQYF. DNA of the CDR3: TGTGCCAGCAGCCCGGGGGACTATCGGAAGACCCAGTACTTC.

The rearrangement joins TRBV28 to TRBJ1-1; 8 bases align to TRBD1. This CDR3 is 12 amino acids long. J lost 4 bases, V lost 6 bases, and 1 base had no gene match. Germline-derived CDR1 and CDR2 are MDHEN and SYDVKM. CDR3 loop: CASRTGGTEAFF. The CDR3 region has the DNA TGTGCCAGCAGAACAGGGGGCACTGAAGCTTTCTTT.

The rearrangement uses TRBV7-9 and TRBJ2-5; a possible D gene is TRBD1 (5 bases). This CDR3 comprises 16 residues. The germline V and J ends were trimmed by 4 bases and 4 bases, with 19 bases remaining between them. The V gene's germline CDR1 is SEHNR and CDR2 FQNEAQ (reference sequence). CDR3 amino acids: CASSSWSTPQGETQYF. As DNA, the CDR3 is TGTGCCAGCAGCTCGTGGTCGACCCCCCAGGGAGAGACCCAGTACTTC.

This clone has at least ten counts. The chain is built from TRBV28 and TRBJ1-4; TRBD1 is a possible D gene (6 bases). V was trimmed by 6 bases and J by 7 bases, leaving 12 bases between them. CDR1 is MDHEN, CDR2 SYDVKM, per germline. The CDR3 is made up of 13 amino acids. The CDR3 sequence: CASSRQATEKLFF. The CDR3 DNA is TGTGCCAGCAGCCGACAGGCTACTGAAAAACTGTTTTTT. Together with reference TRBV28 and TRBJ1-4, the CDR3 gives the full variable domain: DVKVTQSSRYLVKRTGEKVFLECVQDMDHENMFWYRQDPGLGLRLIYFSYDVKMKEKGDIPEGYSVSREKKERFSLILESASTNQTSMYLCASSRQATEKLFFGSGTQLSVL.

The genes are TRBV7-9 and TRBJ2-2; tentative D call: TRBD2 (5 bases). V shed 6 bases and J shed 4 bases, with 12 bases lying between them. This CDR3 contains 14 residues. The germline gives CDR1 SEHNR, CDR2 FQNEAQ (reference sequence). The CDR3 bases are TGTGCCAGCAGAAGAGGGAGTGGCACCGGGGAGCTGTTTTTT. Translated, it gives CASRRGSGTGELFF.

DNA of the CDR3: TGTGCCAGCAGCCTAGGACTATCCGACTACGAGCAGTACTTC. It encodes CASSLGLSDYEQYF. The V and J genes are TRBV7-8 and TRBJ2-7; D might be TRBD2 (6 bases). Per germline, CDR1 SGHVS and CDR2 FQNEAQ. The CDR3 loop spans 14 amino acids. V was trimmed by 5 bases and J by 3 bases, leaving 14 bases between them.

The chain carries TRBV28 and TRBJ1-2; 8 positions agree with TRBD1. CDR3 size: 13 residues. The V and J ends lost 3 bases and 6 bases, in that order; junction bases with no gene match: 3. CDR1 is MDHEN and CDR2 is SYDVKM in the germline V gene. Written as DNA, the CDR3 is TGTGCCAGCAGTTTTCAGGGGGCACATGGCTACACCTTC. Its protein is CASSFQGAHGYTF.

This chain links TRBV30 with TRBJ1-2; tentatively, D is TRBD1 (5 bases). The CDR3 has 12 residues. Deletions cut 1 base from V and 5 bases from J, with 8 bases between. The germline V gene encodes CDR1 GTSNPN and CDR2 SVGIG (reference sequence). The DNA of the CDR3 is TGTGCCTGGAGTGGGACACCATATGGCTACACCTTC. It codes for CAWSGTPYGYTF.

The CDR3 sequence is CASSTQGYAPYF. Here the CDR3 DNA reads TGTGCCAGCAGTACACAGGGTTACGCGCCGTACTTC. The chain is built from TRBV6-6 and TRBJ2-7; a weak D match, TRBD1 (6 bases). Germline values: CDR1 MNHNY, CDR2 SVGAGI (reference sequence). The CDR3 covers 12 residues. The V gene lost 5 bases and the J gene lost 12 bases, with 17 bases spanning the gap.

This clone was counted once. This chain links TRBV6-1 with TRBJ2-7; 10 bases agree with TRBD1. This CDR3 is built from 16 residues. Germline CDR1 is MNHNS and CDR2 is SASEGT. The V and J ends lost 0 bases and 4 bases, in that order; junction bases with no gene match: 6. The CDR3 region has the DNA TGTGCCAGCAGTGAAGCGCTGGGACAGGGGTTTTACGAGCAGTACTTC. Translating gives CASSEALGQGFYEQYF.

Only one count was recorded for this clone. The chain recombines TRBV6-1 with TRBJ1-5, with a weak D call TRBD1 (6 bases). There are 14 residues in the CDR3. CDR1 and CDR2 (germline): MNHNS, SASEGT. V was shortened by 5 bases and J by 3 bases, with 11 bases between the two germline ends. The CDR3 DNA reads TGTGCCAGCAGTTTAGACAGGCCCAATCAGCCCCAGCATTTT. Its translation: CASSLDRPNQPQHF.

As for this clone: Compared with germline, one end of the junction differs, possibly owing to a read error. The rearrangement joins TRBV7-7 to TRBJ2-5, with D perhaps matching TRBD1 (5 bases). The germline gives CDR1 SSHAT, CDR2 FNYEAQ (reference sequence). This CDR3 comprises 14 residues. The CDR3 here is CASSATAQQETQYF. As DNA, the CDR3 is TGTGCTAGCAGCGCGACAGCCCAACAAGAGACCCAGTACTTC. Filled out from reference TRBV7-7 and TRBJ2-5, the complete variable domain reads GAGVSQSPRYKVTKRGQDVTLRCDPISSHATLYWYQQALGQGPEFLTYFNYEAQPDKSGLPSDRFSAERPEGSISTLTIQRTEQRDSAMYRCASSATAQQETQYFGPGTRLLVL.

Here the CDR3 reads CASGPTGDNSPLHF. CDR3 bases: TGTGCCAGCGGACCGACAGGAGACAATTCACCCCTCCACTTT. The chain links TRBV25-1 to TRBJ1-6, with D perhaps TRBD1 (6 bases). V gave up 8 bases and J gave up 7 bases, with 15 bases separating them. The germline CDR1 and CDR2 sequences are MGHDK and SYGVNS. The CDR3 loop spans 14 amino acids.

With regard to this clone: Additional DNA sequences in this sample encode the identical CDR3. The J gene is TRBJ1-1, the V gene TRBV30; D is perhaps TRBD1 (5 bases). The V and J ends lost 5 bases and 5 bases respectively, with 12 bases between them. The CDR3 contains 12 residues. Germline V gene data show CDR1 as GTSNPN and CDR2 as SVGIG (reference sequence). In DNA form, the CDR3 reads TGTGCCTGGTCCACAGGAGGGACTGAAGCTTTCTTT. As protein: CAWSTGGTEAFF.

The chain joins TRBV5-8 to TRBJ2-5; D unresolved. The CDR3 consists of 14 residues. CDR1 is SGHTS and CDR2 is YDEGEE in the germline V gene. Trimming took off 3 bases at V and 2 bases at J, with 11 bases between the two ends. The CDR3 loop reads CASSSEDGQETQYF. The CDR3 nucleotides read TGTGCCAGCAGCTCCGAGGATGGACAAGAGACCCAGTACTTC.

The gene calls are TRBV9 and TRBJ1-3; TRBD1 agrees at 9 bases. The CDR3 runs 16 residues. Trimming at V came to 4 bases and at J to 0 bases, leaving 5 bases not matched to a gene. Germline CDR1 reads SGDLS; CDR2 reads YYNGEE. CDR3 amino acids: CASSFGTGSSGNTIYF. Written as DNA, the CDR3 is TGTGCCAGCAGCTTCGGGACAGGGAGCTCTGGAAACACCATATATTTT.

The chain links TRBV5-4 to TRBJ2-7, with TRBD1 matching over 7 bases. The CDR3 length is 14 residues. V lost 6 bases and J lost 3; bases outside the gene matches: 9. In germline, CDR1 is SGHNT, CDR2 YYREEE (reference sequence). CDR3 in DNA: TGTGCCAGCACCATCGACAGGGAAGGCTACGAGCAGTACTTC. Protein: CASTIDREGYEQYF.

This chain uses TRBV7-5 with TRBJ2-5; the table assigns TRBD1, which was not confirmed against the DNA. TRBV7-5 is a recognized pseudogene. CDR3 length: 13 residues. The CDR3 reads CARSLWGRETQYF. Written as DNA, the CDR3 is TGTGCCAGAAGCTTATGGGGGCGGGAGACCCAGTACTTC.

The genes are TRBV7-8 and TRBJ2-3; a possible D gene is TRBD2 (6 bases). Germline V lookup: CDR1 SGHVS, CDR2 FQNEAQ. The CDR3 has 14 residues. Trimming removed 3 bases at V and 1 base at J, with 8 bases between. CDR3 residues: CASSLGRRTDTQYF. The CDR3 DNA follows: TGTGCCAGCAGCTTGGGGAGGCGCACAGATACGCAGTATTTT.